A selection of T cell receptor beta chains follows, all from one sample in a study of low-dose radiotherapy and immunotherapy resistance in tumors. One entry per CDR3 protein, called by TCRdb with MiXCR from the reads. Of under 90,000 distinct CDR3 sequences in the sample, 18% were seen once. This material consisted of PBMCs, taken before treatment. These receptor sequences come from a male donor with prostate cancer. Both conserved end residues are part of each CDR3. A D gene is named only where the DNA matches it firmly. Size is stated for part of the rows, as once, few or many counts, or as a class when the clone is expanded.

D	length	V	J	size	CDR3	DNA
NA	11	TRBV2	TRBJ2-2	many	CASSYAGELFF	TGTGCCAGCAGTTATGCCGGGGAGCTGTTTTTT
TRBD1	14	TRBV19	TRBJ1-2	NA	CASKGTGAGYGYTF	TGTGCCAGTAAGGGGACAGGGGCCGGATATGGCTACACCTTC
NA	14	TRBV5-6	TRBJ1-2	many	CASSLDSDNYGYTF	TGTGCCAGCAGCTTGGACTCGGACAACTATGGCTACACCTTC
TRBD2	15	TRBV7-2	TRBJ2-5	many	CASSLDGAAGGQTYF	TGTGCCAGCAGCTTAGACGGGGCAGCGGGGGGCCAAACGTACTTC
TRBD1	16	TRBV7-8	TRBJ2-1	many	CASSSAGTDLRREQFF	TGTGCCAGCAGCAGCGCCGGGACAGACCTCAGGAGGGAGCAGTTCTTC
TRBD1	14	TRBV5-1	TRBJ2-1	few	CASGTGQRYNEQFF	TGCGCCAGCGGAACGGGACAGCGCTACAATGAGCAGTTCTTC
NA	17	TRBV19	TRBJ2-2	few	CATRSREGASNTGELFF	TGTGCCACCCGGAGCCGGGAAGGGGCCAGCAACACCGGGGAGCTGTTTTTT
TRBD1	12	TRBV29-1	TRBJ2-7	many	CSVGTGAYEQYF	TGCAGCGTGGGGACAGGGGCCTACGAGCAGTACTTC
TRBD1	13	TRBV5-1	TRBJ2-7	many	CASSYGTGNEQYF	TGCGCCAGCAGTTACGGGACAGGGAACGAGCAGTACTTC
NA	15	TRBV12-3/TRBV12-4	TRBJ1-5	many	CASSKQRGGNQPQHF	TGTGCCAGCAGTAAACAAAGGGGTGGCAATCAGCCCCAGCATTTT
TRBD1	16	TRBV3-1	TRBJ1-6	many	CASSQAQGATGSPLHF	TGTGCCAGCAGCCAAGCTCAGGGGGCGACTGGTTCACCCCTCCACTTT
NA	14	TRBV6-4	TRBJ1-2	few	CASSDGNFGYGYTF	TGTGCCAGCAGTGATGGAAATTTTGGCTATGGCTACACCTTC
TRBD2	16	TRBV7-3	TRBJ2-3	many	CASSLTGLAGADTQYF	TGTGCCAGCAGCTTAACTGGACTAGCGGGGGCCGATACGCAGTATTTT
TRBD2	15	TRBV9	TRBJ2-7	many	CASSPPGTSRDEQYF	TGTGCCAGCAGCCCCCCCGGGACTAGCCGCGACGAGCAGTACTTC
NA	12	TRBV6-2/TRBV6-3	TRBJ1-1	NA	CASSYSTTEAFF	TGTGCCAGCAGTTACTCGACCACTGAAGCTTTCTTT
TRBD1	12	TRBV29-1	TRBJ2-1	NA	CSGTGYSNEQFF	TGCAGCGGGACAGGGTATAGCAATGAGCAGTTCTTC
TRBD2	17	TRBV7-2	TRBJ2-3	many	CASSITGTSGGGRAQYF	TGTGCCAGCAGCATAACCGGGACTAGCGGGGGGGGAAGGGCGCAGTATTTT
NA	18	TRBV6-2/TRBV6-3	TRBJ2-3	many	CASSERGGAWRGEDTQYF	TGTGCCAGCAGTGAACGAGGGGGGGCCTGGCGGGGTGAGGATACGCAGTATTTT
NA	10	TRBV10-2	TRBJ2-7	many	CASGDYEQYF	TGCGCCAGCGGAGACTACGAGCAGTACTTC
NA	14	TRBV11-2	TRBJ1-1	many	CASSPGPDGREAFF	TGTGCCAGCAGCCCCGGCCCGGACGGCCGTGAAGCTTTCTTT
NA	13	TRBV6-1	TRBJ2-7	many	CAVGTGSTYEQYF	TGTGCCGTCGGGACTGGGTCAACCTACGAGCAGTACTTC
TRBD1	15	TRBV9	TRBJ2-2	many	CASSRSGGNTGELFF	TGTGCCAGCAGCCGGTCAGGGGGGAACACCGGGGAGCTGTTTTTT
TRBD2	16	TRBV27	TRBJ2-5	many	CASSLNPAGVQETQYF	TGTGCCAGCAGTTTAAACCCAGCGGGGGTCCAAGAGACCCAGTACTTC
NA	14	TRBV19	TRBJ2-1	many	CASSIIQGGNEQFF	TGTGCCAGTAGTATAATTCAAGGGGGGAATGAGCAGTTCTTC
NA	14	TRBV5-1	TRBJ2-7	many	CASSLSQGNYEQYF	TGCGCCAGCAGCTTGTCACAGGGCAACTACGAGCAGTACTTC
TRBD2	15	TRBV4-2	TRBJ2-2	many	CASSPVAGGTGELFF	TGTGCCAGCAGCCCTGTGGCGGGGGGGACCGGGGAGCTGTTTTTT
NA	14	TRBV4-1	TRBJ2-7	many	CASSPRLDHYEQYF	TGCGCCAGCAGCCCCCGGCTCGATCATTACGAGCAGTACTTC
NA	16	TRBV6-5	TRBJ2-5	many	CASSLPSRQDQETQYF	TGTGCCAGCAGTCTCCCCTCCCGACAAGACCAAGAGACCCAGTACTTC
NA	11	TRBV7-2	TRBJ1-1	many	CASSRIIEAFF	TGTGCCAGCAGCCGAATAATTGAAGCTTTCTTT
NA	14	TRBV25-1	TRBJ1-6	many	CASSLPEVNSPLHF	TGTGCCAGCAGTCTCCCTGAGGTTAATTCACCCCTCCACTTT
TRBD1	17	TRBV15	TRBJ2-2	many	CATSRDLDRVNTGELFF	TGTGCCACCAGCAGAGATCTGGACAGGGTCAACACCGGGGAGCTGTTTTTT
TRBD1	14	TRBV30	TRBJ2-2	few	CAEGGTGGTGELFF	TGTGCCGAAGGAGGGACAGGGGGCACCGGGGAGCTGTTTTTT
NA	17	TRBV4-2	TRBJ2-7	many	CASSQDGAQIGSYEQYF	TGTGCCAGCAGCCAAGATGGTGCGCAGATAGGCTCCTACGAGCAGTACTTC
NA	14	TRBV6-2/TRBV6-3	TRBJ1-5	NA	CASSVPNRNQPQHF	TGTGCCAGCAGTGTACCTAATCGCAATCAGCCCCAGCATTTT
NA	17	TRBV11-2	TRBJ2-1	NA	CASSFSGGRSSYNEQFF	TGTGCCAGCAGTTTCTCAGGTGGGCGTAGTTCCTACAATGAGCAGTTCTTC
NA	13	TRBV6-1	TRBJ2-1	many	CASTSAFNNEQFF	TGTGCCAGCACTTCCGCGTTCAACAATGAGCAGTTCTTC
TRBD2	17	TRBV7-9	TRBJ2-1	many	CASSRGLAGDFYNEQFF	TGTGCCAGCAGCCGGGGACTAGCGGGGGACTTCTACAATGAGCAGTTCTTC
TRBD2	16	TRBV24-1	TRBJ2-3	many	CATSDPSGGLPDTQYF	TGTGCCACCAGTGACCCAAGCGGGGGGTTACCCGATACGCAGTATTTT
TRBD2	14	TRBV20-1	TRBJ2-5	many	CSARDLRGRETQYF	TGCAGTGCTAGAGATTTGCGGGGGAGGGAGACCCAGTACTTC
NA	13	TRBV5-1	TRBJ2-2	NA	CASSPPSGELFFF	NA
TRBD2	15	TRBV29-1	TRBJ2-4	many	CSVEPSGGAGNIQYF	TGCAGCGTTGAGCCTAGCGGGGGGGCTGGAAACATTCAGTACTTC
NA	13	TRBV27	TRBJ2-1	many	CASSLSSGNEQFF	TGTGCCAGCAGTTTATCGAGCGGTAATGAGCAGTTCTTC